This TCR beta chain was observed in a study of shared clonotypes between healthy human individuals. Using immunoSEQ multiplex PCR, the repertoire was profiled, and TCRdb retains in-frame clones only, with some absent. The table records about 640,000 clones, around 72% of them present only once. On this clone itself: This sample also contains other DNA sequences that code for the same CDR3.

The TCR originated in a woman aged 30 to 39 in good health. Source material: memory CD4+ T cells sorted from blood. Regarding subset: CD45RA-negative fraction.

In nucleotides, the CDR3 is TGTGCCAGCAGTTTCGGTGGGGCCAAAAACATTCAGTACTTC. This encodes CASSFGGAKNIQYF. V gene TRBV28 combines with J gene TRBJ2-4; no reliable D call. Germline loops: CDR1 MDHEN, CDR2 SYDVKM. This CDR3 spans 14 amino acids. Trimming pared 3 bases from V and 1 base from J, leaving 7 bases between.